Below are 5 T cell receptor beta chains sequenced from a single sample in a study of chemoradiotherapy in HPV16-positive cancers. Clones were read by immunoSEQ multiplex PCR, and TCRdb kept only the in-frame ones, dropping some. The top ten clones hold 4.5% to 7% of a sample with tens of thousands of clones, roughly 89% of them seen once. The source material was blood, sampled from a patient who underwent chemoradiotherapy. The origin of the receptors is a human donor with HPV-associated anogenital cancer.

The chain uses TRBV7-8 and TRBJ2-3; D is unresolved. The CDR3 loop spans 16 amino acids. Trimming shortened V by 1 base and J by 3 bases, and 14 bases separated the two germline ends. Germline V gene lookup returns CDR1 SGHVS and CDR2 FQNEAQ. The CDR3 nucleotides read TGTGCCAGCAGCTTAGATGTGGGAACGGAGACAGATACGCAGTATTTT. As protein: CASSLDVGTETDTQYF.

CDR3 nucleotide sequence: TGCGCCAGCAGTCCTTCCATCAATCAGCCCCAGCATTTT. It encodes CASSPSINQPQHF. V and J are TRBV10-2 and TRBJ1-5, with no clear D. Germline CDR1 and CDR2: WSHSY and SAAADI. Trimming left V 5 bases short and J 3 bases short, with 8 bases between. The CDR3 has 13 amino acids.

Only one count was recorded for this clone. This sequence joins TRBV5-1 and TRBJ1-6; tentative D call: TRBD1 (5 bases). CDR3 size: 13 residues. CDR1 is SGHRS, CDR2 YFSETQ, per germline. V was shortened by 5 bases and J by 6 bases, with 9 bases between the two germline ends. DNA for the CDR3: TGCGCCAGCAGAGCGGGGGTTAATTCACCCCTCCACTTT. Translation: CASRAGVNSPLHF. Full variable domain (outside the CDR3, taken from reference TRBV5-1 and TRBJ1-6): KAGVTQTPRYLIKTRGQQVTLSCSPISGHRSVSWYQQTPGQGLQFLFEYFSETQRNKGNFPGRFSGRQFSNSRSEMNVSTLELGDSALYLCASRAGVNSPLHFGNGTRLTVT.

The chain carries TRBV9 and TRBJ1-3; TRBD1 aligns across 11 bases. The V gene's germline CDR1 is SGDLS and CDR2 YYNGEE. V was pared by 0 bases and J by 1 base, with 12 bases of the junction left unmatched. The CDR3 runs 20 residues. CDR3 coding DNA: TGTGCCAGCAGCGTAGGGACAGGGGGCCCCCATGCGTATTCTGGAAACACCATATATTTT. It codes for CASSVGTGGPHAYSGNTIYF.

V is TRBV5-1 and J is TRBJ1-1; 9 nucleotides line up with TRBD1. Germline V gene data show CDR1 as SGHRS and CDR2 as YFSETQ. The CDR3 runs to 15 residues. After removal of 4 bases from V and 4 bases from J, the junction contained 8 bases not matched to a gene. The DNA of the CDR3 is TGCGCCAGCAGCGGGGCCGGGACAGGGTCCACTGAAGCTTTCTTT. It translates to CASSGAGTGSTEAFF.